These 10 T cell receptor beta chains were all obtained from the same sample, sequenced in a study of monozygotic twins with inflammatory bowel disease. TCRdb reprocessed the 5' RACE reads, with one entry per CDR3 protein and no DNA. The sample's table shows approximately 200,000 distinct CDR3 sequences. What was sequenced was blood. These receptors were taken from a human donor with ulcerative colitis or Crohn's disease, or a healthy co-twin of an affected twin (not recorded which).

V gene TRBV18 combines with J gene TRBJ1-3; TCRdb's assignment of TRBD1 cannot be checked, as there is no DNA. This CDR3 region has 14 residues. Germline V gene data show CDR1 as KGHSH and CDR2 as LQKENI. This chain's CDR3 is CASSPLSQGDTIYF.

The chain carries TRBV28 and TRBJ2-3; lacking DNA, the TRBD2 call made by TCRdb goes unchecked. Germline V gene data show CDR1 as MDHEN and CDR2 as SYDVKM. The CDR3 has 15 amino acids. The chain's CDR3 is CASRDGRPGPYTQYF.

The chain joins TRBV6-1 to TRBJ2-7. The CDR3 runs 14 residues. CDR1 and CDR2 (germline): MNHNS, SASEGT. CDR3 region: CASSLQTSFYEQYF.

The chain recombines TRBV6-1 with TRBJ1-4; TCRdb lists TRBD1, though no DNA is available to test this call. This CDR3 spans 15 amino acids. Germline lookup yields CDR1 MNHNS and CDR2 SASEGT. The CDR3 loop reads CASNSGQVEDEKLFF.

This chain uses TRBV12-3 or TRBV12-4 with TRBJ2-1; TCRdb's assignment of TRBD2 cannot be checked, as there is no DNA. The CDR3 loop spans 16 amino acids. The CDR3 region is CASSRGFGSTYNKQFF.

The CDR3 reads CASSPNFYAPDEQFF. V is TRBV5-1 and J is TRBJ2-1; TCRdb reports TRBD1, a call that lacks DNA to check it against. CDR3 size: 15 residues. CDR1 and CDR2 from the germline V gene are SGHRS and YFSETQ.

The V call is TRBV5-1, the J call TRBJ2-1; there is no DNA to check the TCRdb D call of TRBD2. Germline V gives CDR1 SGHRS, CDR2 YFSETQ. This CDR3 has 13 amino acids. CDR3 loop: CASSSTSHNEQFF.

This chain uses TRBV5-6 with TRBJ2-1; the D gene TCRdb calls, TRBD1, cannot be checked with no DNA. The germline V gene encodes CDR1 SGHDT and CDR2 YYEEEE. The CDR3 is 14 amino acids. The CDR3 loop is CASSLGDNYNEQFF. Variable domain in full (rest from reference TRBV5-6 and TRBJ2-1): DAGVTQSPTHLIKTRGQQVTLRCSPKSGHDTVSWYQQALGQGPQFIFQYYEEEERQRGNFPDRFSGHQFPNYSSELNVNALLLGDSALYLCASSLGDNYNEQFFGPGTRLTVL.

V gene TRBV7-8 combines with J gene TRBJ2-7; TCRdb calls TRBD1, which cannot be checked without DNA. CDR1 and CDR2 from the germline V gene are SGHVS and FQNEAQ. The CDR3 totals 16 residues. This chain's CDR3 is CASSLETGFSPYEQYF.

The gene calls are TRBV6-1 and TRBJ1-5. The CDR3 contains 13 residues. Germline loops: CDR1 MNHNS, CDR2 SASEGT. The CDR3 here is CASGQESNQPQHF.